This TCR beta chain originates from a study of OX40 agonist ivuxolimab in advanced cancers. Context from the whole study: Ivuxolimab was an agonistic, fully human IgG2 monoclonal antibody directed against OX40 (CD134), a costimulatory receptor. Intravenous ivuxolimab was administered to patients every 2 weeks at six dose levels: 0.01, 0.1, 0.3, 1.5, 3 and 10 mg/kg. Among the 52 dose-escalation patients, some 19 had hepatocellular carcinoma, around 15 melanoma, 9 renal cell carcinoma and 9 head and neck cancer. A male proportion of roughly 80% and a mean age of about 60 years, ranging from about 20 to 85, were recorded for the dose-escalation cohort. Patients were allowed to have had prior anti-PD-1, anti-PD-L1 or anti-CTLA-4 therapy, and 30% to 50% of the dose-escalation patients had previously received checkpoint inhibitors. Partial responses were achieved by three dose-escalation patients, of whom one had hepatocellular carcinoma and two had cutaneous melanoma. The purpose of peripheral TCRbeta sequencing was to test whether ivuxolimab changed TCR sequence diversity and led to clonal T-cell expansion. The paper describes the monotherapy dose-escalation part (N of about 55 patients) of the phase I trial of ivuxolimab.

The trial excluded patients who had a history of autoimmune disease or who were on systemic immunosuppression. Peripheral blood for TCR sequencing was collected from all dose cohorts at baseline, on cycle 4 day 1, and on cycle 7 day 1. The samples were drawn from a first-in-human, open-label, multicenter phase I dose-escalation trial of ivuxolimab. The trial enrolled adults with locally advanced or metastatic head and neck squamous cell, hepatocellular, melanoma or renal cell carcinoma. Before TCR sequencing, CD4+ T cells and CD8+ T cells were sorted from peripheral blood as separate populations. This clone was observed a single time. Its cognate antigen has yet to be identified. One base away there is no much larger clone; base qualities are not given. General study outcomes and caveats: Antigen specificity was not determined for the clonally expanded peripheral T cells. In partial responders in the 0.1-3.0 mg/kg groups, normalized peripheral clonal expansion was found to be among the lowest, especially among CD8+ T cells. Low levels of normalized T-cell clonal expansion were also shown by some nonresponding patients. At doses of 0.1 to 3.0 mg/kg, clonal expansion of both CD4+ and CD8+ blood T cells was observed from baseline to week 6. After ivuxolimab, more expanded clones were found on average in CD8+ T cells than in CD4+ T cells.

V is pruned by 4 bases and J by 4 bases, leaving 10 bases of the junction without a gene match. The germline V gene encodes CDR1 SNHLY and CDR2 FYNNEI. The CDR3 runs 16 amino acids, cysteine and phenylalanine included. The entry retains the CDR3 DNA only, 48 bases that are in frame from base 1. Genomic DNA was isolated from the sorted cells so that the TCRbeta CDR3 region could be sequenced. The immunoSEQ Assay was used to sequence the TCRbeta CDR3 regions. Here the immuneACCESS table is served through TCRdb, limited to in-frame sequences with V and J called. Missing clones are a known gap in these copies; in checked studies unresolved V genes cover under half, and the rest lacks a known reason. The sample records about 93,000 clones, 90% to 95% of which are singletons. Roughly 2.6% of the sample is held by the ten biggest clonotypes.

Sequencing was performed on CD4+ or CD8+ T cells sorted from blood, taken in a trial of the OX40 agonist ivuxolimab. The receptor comes from an adult with an advanced solid tumor such as melanoma, head and neck, liver or kidney cancer. The sequence joins TRBV2 to TRBJ1-2, with 9 central nucleotides matching TRBD1. The DNA reads TGTGCCAGCAGTGGGGGCACGGGACAGGGCGTCTATGGCTACACCTTC. It encodes CASSGGTGQGVYGYTF.